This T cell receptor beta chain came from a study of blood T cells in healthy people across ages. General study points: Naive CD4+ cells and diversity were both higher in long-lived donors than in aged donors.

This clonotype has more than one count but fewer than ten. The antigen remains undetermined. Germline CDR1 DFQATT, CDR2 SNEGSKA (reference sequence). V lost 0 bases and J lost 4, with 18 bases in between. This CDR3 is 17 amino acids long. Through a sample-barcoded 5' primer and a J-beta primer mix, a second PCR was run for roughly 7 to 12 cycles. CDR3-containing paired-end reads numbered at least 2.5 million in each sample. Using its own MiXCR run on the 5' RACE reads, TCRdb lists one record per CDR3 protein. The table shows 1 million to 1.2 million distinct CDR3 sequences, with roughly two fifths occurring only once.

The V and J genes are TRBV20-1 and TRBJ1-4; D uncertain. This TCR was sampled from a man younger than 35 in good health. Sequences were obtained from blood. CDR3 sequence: CSARDVEDWWVNEKLFF. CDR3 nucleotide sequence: TGCAGTGCTAGAGATGTTGAAGACTGGTGGGTTAATGAAAAACTGTTTTTT.